What follows describes a single T cell receptor beta chain. No antigen is known for it. No much larger clone exists at a distance of one base, and base qualities are not known. The method behind the library was the immunoSEQ multiplex PCR assay. For the multiplex PCR, a mixture combining 60 forward primers for TCR Vbeta segments and 13 reverse primers for TCR Jbeta segments was used. The CDR3 region of rearranged TCR beta genes was amplified from genomic DNA with a multiplex PCR assay. The Illumina HiSeq System was used to sequence the amplified TCR beta libraries as 87-base-pair reads. The source study handled its data this way. A later analysis tallied roughly 78 million unique TCR beta chains across the 600 to 700 repertoires, and some 10 million of those chains were shared by two or more donors. A nearest-neighbor algorithm error-corrected the raw reads and collapsed the reads into unique sequences, merging closely related sequences to remove PCR and sequencing errors. CDR3 sequences were aligned to IMGT reference sequences to assign V, D and J gene segments. For a sequence to be retained, at least a six-nucleotide match to both a V gene segment and a J gene segment was required. A rearrangement counted as productive if the CDR3 had no stop codons and remained in frame with V and J, and every other rearrangement counted as non-productive. Following IMGT convention, CDR3 was defined as the stretch from the second conserved V-encoded cysteine to the conserved J-encoded phenylalanine. Sequences without an unambiguous match to a single V gene segment were excluded from the earlier analysis of over 500 of the donors. In an earlier analysis of several hundred of the donors, V segments were called functional above 56.7% productive rearrangements and were called segregating when the between-donor standard deviation exceeded 5%. A statistical classification framework was built for diagnosing cytomegalovirus status from the catalog of TCR beta chain sequences. A later analysis assigned V and J genes by comparing TCR nucleotide sequences with IMGT/GENE-DB human TR gene sequences. The TCRdist pipeline was used in a later analysis to assign CDR3 sequences and most-parsimonious VDJ recombination scenarios. In a later analysis, each TCR beta chain was defined by its CDR3 amino acid sequence together with its V-gene family, and reads lacking a unique V-gene family were excluded. A later analysis removed 500 to 650 highly shared, low-generation-probability nucleotide sequences to deal with suspected cross-contamination and a sequencing artifact. In a later analysis, a clonal expansion index for each public chain was calculated from normalized within-repertoire ranks of inferred template counts. A later analysis computed generation probabilities with a VDJ recombination model fitted to out-of-frame rearrangements, and checked the results against IGoR. In a later analysis, TCR-TCR, TCR-HLA and TCR-CMV co-occurrence was scored with hypergeometric tests, and a repertoire-size bias correction was applied to TCR pairs. False discovery rates were estimated in a later analysis by permuting HLA or CMV assignments 20 times. In a later analysis, co-occurring TCRs were grouped using DBSCAN, with TCRdist sequence similarity added in when clustering inside HLA-allele-positive subsets. Co-occurrence clustering excluded repertoires with fewer than 30,000 or more than 120,000 public chains, plus five with anomalous nucleotide sharing. Drawn from immuneACCESS, this table holds only the in-frame rearrangements with V and J called that TCRdb kept. Clones are partly lost; checked studies trace under half to an unresolved V gene and leave the rest unexplained. V and J calls and clone size are those listed in that table; D and trimming were worked out from the DNA. Present in this sample are under 200,000 clones, around 68% of which were seen just once. Of the sample, roughly 1.4% falls within the top ten clones.

The record originates from a study of cytomegalovirus exposure and HLA in healthy donors (TCRdb year 2017). About the investigation overall: An earlier analysis of roughly 500 of the donors reported 276 Gb of sequence data and around 120 million unique TCR beta sequences obtained from roughly 170 million T cells. About 280 gigabases of sequencing data and 78 million or so unique TCR sequences were included in an early release covering about 620 HLA-typed donors. The genetic ancestry cluster associated with self-reported Caucasian donors included 81% of the 398 genotyped donors. The study was designed to test whether signatures of past pathogen exposure could be identified by cataloging public T cell receptors. The study used immunosequencing to profile the T cell repertoires of some 600 subjects and linked those repertoires to cytomegalovirus serostatus. In addition to the first cohort of 666 subjects, a separate validation cohort of 100 to 150 different subjects was used. To predict cytomegalovirus infection status, the study combined high-throughput TCR immunosequencing, statistical association of individual TCRs with disease status, and machine learning. A later analysis re-analyzed previously published TCR beta repertoires from 600 to 850 donors and added high-resolution HLA genotyping to study TCR occurrence patterns. The later analysis used no new phenotypic data to find candidate immune exposures, relying instead on TCR beta sequences and their occurrence across donors. An earlier analysis of around 540 of the donors applied high-throughput TCR beta sequencing to assess whether each TCR beta V gene segment acted as functional or pseudogenic. Donor age, sex, ethnicity and CMV serostatus were compiled alongside the repertoire data. Genome-wide SNP genotypes for about 65% of the 666 donors were used in a later genetic analysis, which treated that subset as a discovery cohort. Every repertoire in the discovery cohort had been generated on one and the same sequencing platform. HLA typing covered class I and class II loci at four-digit resolution. The number of donors typed differed by locus, with roughly 629-640 for A, B, C, DRB1 and DQB1, roughly 550 for DQA1, under 610 for DPA1, and around 430 for DPB1. Roughly five DR-DQ haplotypes were handled as single units for association and clustering because linkage in the cohort was strong. Among some 410 genotyped donors of the cohort, an average of around 250,000 unique TCR beta nucleotide sequences was sequenced per donor, of which about 20% were non-productive. Points the paper makes about the study in general: Sequencing depth was assumed to be roughly uniform across donors in the presence/absence analyses, though that assumption may not hold. Strong co-occurrence of HLA alleles, especially DR and DQ, made assigning TCR associations to individual alleles difficult. Most CMV-associated TCR beta chains appeared to be HLA-restricted in a later analysis, and the HLA associations seemed to be driven largely by CMV exposure. Several of the top co-occurrence clusters appeared to be linked to parvovirus B19, influenza, CMV and Epstein-Barr virus, according to a later analysis. In this cohort, only TCR beta chains were sequenced, and detectable features were limited by the absence of alpha or paired-chain data. At a false discovery rate of 0.05, a later analysis linked approximately 18,000 TCR beta sequences to specific HLA alleles. Correlated functional status among segregating V segments might reflect linkage disequilibrium, but an unknown experimental factor could not be ruled out. A group of highly shared sequence variants was considered likely to be a technical artifact of the sequencing pipeline. Broadly in line with IMGT annotations, most TCR beta V segments showed up in productive rearrangements about 87% or about 30% of the time in an earlier analysis of around 600 of the donors. Across donors, most TCR sequences were observed very rarely, whereas some public TCRs were present in many individuals. A later genetic analysis associated a missense DCLRE1C variant with V-gene and J-gene trimming of TCR beta chains, and an independent cohort replicated the association. In a later genetic analysis, fewer N-insertions in productive TCRs were reported among donors in an Asian-associated ancestry cluster than the roughly 700-donor mean. The authors suggested that the approach could potentially be extended to other disease states and immunological phenotypes. In a later analysis, the rate of TCR association differed among HLA loci, with DRB1 alleles having the most associated TCRs and HLA-C alleles having the fewest. Immune exposure information for the cohort was limited to CMV serostatus. Because the 87-base-pair reads could not distinguish some IMGT-functional V segments, including TRBV6-2 and TRBV6-3, those segments were excluded. Compared with equally common non-associated chains, HLA-associated TCR beta chains in a later analysis were more clonally expanded and had lower generation probabilities. A further reported finding was that TCR beta sequences accurately predicted the HLA-A and HLA-B alleles for most subjects in the first cohort. Because some donors lacked HLA typing at each locus, the association tests relied only on the typed subset. The study gave a list of 150 to 200 TCR beta chains associated with cytomegalovirus. Because counts were too low, approximately 15 rarely observed V segments, including chromosome 9 orphons, were excluded from the earlier analysis of fewer than 650 of the donors. In vitro tests confirmed that a few of the cytomegalovirus-associated TCR beta chains recognize cytomegalovirus antigens. Cytomegalovirus status was reported to be diagnosed by the classifier with high specificity and sensitivity in both the original and validation cohorts.

The cohort comprised 550 to 700 healthy bone marrow donors. All cohort members were sampled while nominally healthy, although unrecorded immune exposures were likely present. The donor was CMV seronegative and belonged to the group of 352 seronegative cohort members. A peripheral blood sample was collected from each donor, and TCR beta sequencing was performed on peripheral blood mononuclear cells. Genomic DNA was extracted from the blood cell samples with the Qiagen DNeasy Blood Extraction Kit. CDR1 and CDR2 were assigned from the germline V gene as SGHRS and YFSETQ. Deletion took 0 bases off V and 5 bases off J, with a span of 13 bases between the germline ends. The CDR3 starts with the cysteine, ends with the phenylalanine, and has 15 residues. Solely the CDR3 DNA is kept, with 45 bases framed from the first base.

This receptor was identified in a man aged 45-65 years in good health and CMV-seronegative. What was sequenced was PBMCs. The chain is made from TRBV5-1 and TRBJ2-3; no D gene can be assigned with confidence. The DNA sequence is as follows: TGCGCCAGCAGCTTGGACCCTCCCTTCGGAGATACGCAGTATTTT. It specifies CASSLDPPFGDTQYF.